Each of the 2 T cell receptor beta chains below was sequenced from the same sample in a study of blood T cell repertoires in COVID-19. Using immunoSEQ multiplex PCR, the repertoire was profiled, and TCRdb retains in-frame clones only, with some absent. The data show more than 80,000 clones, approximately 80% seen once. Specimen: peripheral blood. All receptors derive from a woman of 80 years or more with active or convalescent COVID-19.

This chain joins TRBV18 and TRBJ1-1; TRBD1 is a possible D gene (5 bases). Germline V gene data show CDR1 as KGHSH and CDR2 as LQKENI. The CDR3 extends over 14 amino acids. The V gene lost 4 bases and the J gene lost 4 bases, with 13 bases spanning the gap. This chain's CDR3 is CASSRWGQTTEAFF. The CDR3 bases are TGTGCCAGCTCACGATGGGGCCAGACCACTGAAGCTTTCTTT.

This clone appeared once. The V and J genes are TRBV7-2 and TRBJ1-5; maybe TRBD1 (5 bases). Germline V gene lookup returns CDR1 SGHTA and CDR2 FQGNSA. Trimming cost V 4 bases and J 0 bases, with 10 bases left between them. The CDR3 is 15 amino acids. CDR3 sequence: CASSWGRISNQPQHF. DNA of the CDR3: TGTGCCAGCAGCTGGGGCAGGATTAGCAATCAGCCCCAGCATTTT.